A selection of T cell receptor beta chains follows, all from one sample in a study of beta chain features in type 1 diabetes. Assay: immunoSEQ multiplex PCR; the TCRdb copy retains only in-frame clones and omits some. The sample contains 810,000 or so clones, 15% to 20% of which appear only once. The sample consisted of naive CD4+ T cells from blood. The receptors derive from a woman aged 18-35 years in good health. CDR3s include the opening cysteine and the closing phenylalanine or tryptophan. The order of the fields is J gene, clone size, V gene, D gene, CDR3 DNA, CDR3 protein. A D gene is named only where the DNA matches it firmly. The size of a clone is reported for some rows only, either as once, few or many, or as a class for expanded clones.

J gene: TRBJ1-1
clone size: -
V gene: TRBV28
D gene: -
CDR3 DNA: TGTGCCAGCAGTTCCATGGAGGGTAGGATGAACACTGAAGCTTTCTTT
CDR3 protein: CASSSMEGRMNTEAFF

J gene: TRBJ1-2
clone size: few
V gene: TRBV20-1
D gene: TRBD1
CDR3 DNA: TGCGCCGACAGGGGGACTCATGGCTACACCTTC
CDR3 protein: CADRGTHGYTF

J gene: TRBJ2-6
clone size: many
V gene: TRBV13
D gene: -
CDR3 DNA: TGTGCCAGCAGCTCCTCCCGGGAGCGCTCTGGGGCCAACGTCCTGACTTTC
CDR3 protein: CASSSSRERSGANVLTF

J gene: TRBJ2-1
clone size: few
V gene: TRBV9
D gene: TRBD2
CDR3 DNA: TGTGCCAGCAGCGTAGGTGGGCGGGAGTGGCAGTTCTTC
CDR3 protein: CASSVGGREWQFF

J gene: TRBJ2-3
clone size: -
V gene: TRBV7-3
D gene: TRBD2
CDR3 DNA: TGTGCCAGCAGCTTACGAGCGGGAGGGATCGCAGATACGCAGTATTTT
CDR3 protein: CASSLRAGGIADTQYF

J gene: TRBJ1-6
clone size: few
V gene: TRBV4-3
D gene: -
CDR3 DNA: TGCGCCAGCAGCCAGCAGGCCCCAGGCGGATTTTCACCCCTCCACTTT
CDR3 protein: CASSQQAPGGFSPLHF

J gene: TRBJ1-2
clone size: -
V gene: TRBV7-6
D gene: TRBD1
CDR3 DNA: TGTGCCAGCAGCCGAGGACAGGGATTAGACTATGGCTACACCTTC
CDR3 protein: CASSRGQGLDYGYTF

J gene: TRBJ1-1
clone size: -
V gene: TRBV6-5
D gene: -
CDR3 DNA: TGTGCCAGCAGTTACCGTCTCTCAGAGGGAGCTTTCTTT
CDR3 protein: CASSYRLSEGAFF

J gene: TRBJ2-7
clone size: few
V gene: TRBV29-1
D gene: TRBD2
CDR3 DNA: TGCAGCGTTTTAGCGGGAGGACCCGGCGAGCAGTACTTC
CDR3 protein: CSVLAGGPGEQYF

J gene: TRBJ1-2
clone size: -
V gene: TRBV27
D gene: -
CDR3 DNA: TGTGCCAGCAGTTTTACAGGTTTGAACTATGGCTACACCTTC
CDR3 protein: CASSFTGLNYGYTF

J gene: TRBJ2-7
clone size: -
V gene: TRBV28
D gene: -
CDR3 DNA: TGTGCCAGCACTCCCGTCCTTTCCCACGAGCAGTACTTC
CDR3 protein: CASTPVLSHEQYF

J gene: TRBJ2-7
clone size: few
V gene: TRBV6-5
D gene: -
CDR3 DNA: TGTGCCAGCAGTTACGGGCCTGGGGGCTACGAGCAGTACTTC
CDR3 protein: CASSYGPGGYEQYF

J gene: TRBJ2-6
clone size: -
V gene: TRBV7-2
D gene: -
CDR3 DNA: TGTGCCAGCAGCCTTGGTGGGGTGATATCTGGGGCCAACGTCCTGACTTTC
CDR3 protein: CASSLGGVISGANVLTF

J gene: TRBJ2-2
clone size: few
V gene: TRBV6-5
D gene: -
CDR3 DNA: TGTGCCAGCAGCCTGGAGCTGAACACCGGGGAGCTGTTTTTT
CDR3 protein: CASSLELNTGELFF

J gene: TRBJ2-3
clone size: -
V gene: TRBV2
D gene: -
CDR3 DNA: TGTGCCAGCAATGGGGGCTCATATACGCAGTATTTT
CDR3 protein: CASNGGSYTQYF

J gene: TRBJ2-7
clone size: -
V gene: TRBV15
D gene: -
CDR3 DNA: TGTGCGGATTACGAGCAGTACTTC
CDR3 protein: CADYEQYF

J gene: TRBJ2-1
clone size: -
V gene: TRBV5-1
D gene: TRBD2
CDR3 DNA: TGCGCCAGCAGCTCAGGGACTAGCTGGAATGAGCAGTTCTTC
CDR3 protein: CASSSGTSWNEQFF

J gene: TRBJ2-1
clone size: -
V gene: TRBV10-3
D gene: -
CDR3 DNA: TGTGCCATCAGTGTCAGCGGTCTTAATGAGCAGTTCTTC
CDR3 protein: CAISVSGLNEQFF

J gene: TRBJ2-7
clone size: few
V gene: TRBV20-1
D gene: -
CDR3 DNA: TGCAGTGCTGTACATAGGTACGAGCAGTACTTC
CDR3 protein: CSAVHRYEQYF

J gene: TRBJ2-6
clone size: few
V gene: TRBV28
D gene: -
CDR3 DNA: TGTGCCAGCAGTTTTGGGGGGACGGCCTCTGGGGCCAACGTCCTGACTTTC
CDR3 protein: CASSFGGTASGANVLTF

J gene: TRBJ2-1
clone size: few
V gene: TRBV5-4
D gene: TRBD1
CDR3 DNA: TGTGCCAGCAGCCACTCAGGGGGCCCGCCGGGATGGGAGCAGTTCTTC
CDR3 protein: CASSHSGGPPGWEQFF

J gene: TRBJ2-3
clone size: few
V gene: TRBV7-9
D gene: TRBD2
CDR3 DNA: TGTGCCAGCAGCTCCGAGGGAGGGGCCGGGACTAGGACAGATACGCAGTATTTT
CDR3 protein: CASSSEGGAGTRTDTQYF

J gene: TRBJ2-5
clone size: -
V gene: TRBV9
D gene: TRBD1
CDR3 DNA: TGTGCCAGCAGCGTAGTTGACAGGGGCGAGACCCAGTACTTC
CDR3 protein: CASSVVDRGETQYF

J gene: TRBJ1-5
clone size: -
V gene: TRBV18
D gene: TRBD1
CDR3 DNA: TGTGCCAGCTCACCACCAGGGACAGGGGGGTTGTCCCAGCATTTT
CDR3 protein: CASSPPGTGGLSQHF

J gene: TRBJ2-1
clone size: -
V gene: TRBV25-1
D gene: -
CDR3 DNA: TGTGCCAGCAGGACGTACGACAATGAGCAGTTCTTC
CDR3 protein: CASRTYDNEQFF

J gene: TRBJ2-7
clone size: few
V gene: TRBV10-3
D gene: TRBD1
CDR3 DNA: TGTGCCATCAGGGACAGGGTTCTGGACGAGCAGTACTTC
CDR3 protein: CAIRDRVLDEQYF

J gene: TRBJ2-7
clone size: -
V gene: TRBV5-1
D gene: TRBD1
CDR3 DNA: TGCGCCAGCAGCCTGGACAGGGGGCCGTACGAGCAGTACTTC
CDR3 protein: CASSLDRGPYEQYF

J gene: TRBJ2-3
clone size: -
V gene: TRBV7-2
D gene: -
CDR3 DNA: TGTGCCAGCAGCTTTACAGGGTCGACAGATACGCAGTATTTT
CDR3 protein: CASSFTGSTDTQYF

J gene: TRBJ1-5
clone size: -
V gene: TRBV15
D gene: -
CDR3 DNA: TGTGCCACCAGCAGAGGAACACAGCCCCAGCATTTT
CDR3 protein: CATSRGTQPQHF

J gene: TRBJ1-5
clone size: few
V gene: TRBV7-2
D gene: -
CDR3 DNA: TGTGCCAGCAGCTCAACAAGGAGCAATCAGCCCCAGCATTTT
CDR3 protein: CASSSTRSNQPQHF

J gene: TRBJ2-3
clone size: -
V gene: TRBV11-2
D gene: TRBD1
CDR3 DNA: TGTGCCAGCAGCTTCGACAGGGTCCCAGGCACAGATACGCAGTATTTT
CDR3 protein: CASSFDRVPGTDTQYF

J gene: TRBJ2-7
clone size: -
V gene: TRBV18
D gene: TRBD2
CDR3 DNA: TGTGCCAGCTCACTATCGGCGGGAGGCATGCACGAGCAGTACTTC
CDR3 protein: CASSLSAGGMHEQYF

J gene: TRBJ2-3
clone size: few
V gene: TRBV5-6
D gene: TRBD2
CDR3 DNA: TGTGCCAGCAGCTTGGAACTAGCGGGAGTAGGAGATACGCAGTATTTT
CDR3 protein: CASSLELAGVGDTQYF

J gene: TRBJ2-1
clone size: few
V gene: TRBV19
D gene: TRBD2
CDR3 DNA: TGTGCCAGTAGTCGGCGGGAGCACAATGAGCAGTTCTTC
CDR3 protein: CASSRREHNEQFF

J gene: TRBJ2-1
clone size: few
V gene: TRBV19
D gene: -
CDR3 DNA: TGTGCCAGTAGTATTGCTCAGGCCCGGCCGTTCTTC
CDR3 protein: CASSIAQARPFF

J gene: TRBJ1-1
clone size: -
V gene: TRBV5-6
D gene: -
CDR3 DNA: TGTGCCAGCAGCTTGTTTTCTCCCGCTGAAGCTTTCTTT
CDR3 protein: CASSLFSPAEAFF

J gene: TRBJ1-2
clone size: few
V gene: TRBV9
D gene: -
CDR3 DNA: TGTGCCAGCAGCGTAAGTTGGGAAGGGAACTATGGCTACACCTTC
CDR3 protein: CASSVSWEGNYGYTF